One and the same sample provided the 16 T cell receptor beta chains below, sequenced in a study of blood T cell repertoires in COVID-19. Clones were read by immunoSEQ multiplex PCR, and TCRdb kept only the in-frame ones, dropping some. In the table there are more than 85,000 clones, about 90% of which are singletons. The sequenced sample was peripheral blood. These receptors were taken from a human donor in a cohort sampled during active COVID-19.

This clone has only a few counts. This chain links TRBV2 with TRBJ1-5, with D possibly being TRBD1 (5 bases). The CDR3 totals 14 residues. The germline V and J ends were trimmed by 6 bases and 4 bases, with 13 bases remaining between them. Germline loops: CDR1 SNHLY, CDR2 FYNNEI. The DNA of the CDR3 is TGTGCCAGCAGCCAAACCGACAGAAATCAGCCCCAGCATTTT. The encoded protein is CASSQTDRNQPQHF. Complete variable domain (other parts from reference TRBV2 and TRBJ1-5): EPEVTQTPSHQVTQMGQEVILRCVPISNHLYFYWYRQILGQKVEFLVSFYNNEISEKSEIFDDQFSVERPDGSNFTLKIRSTKLEDSAMYFCASSQTDRNQPQHFGDGTRLSIL.

The chain employs TRBV19 and TRBJ1-2, with no clear D. The CDR3 is 15 residues long. Trimming took off 6 bases at V and 0 bases at J, with 14 bases between the two ends. The germline CDR1 and CDR2 sequences are LNHDA and SQIVND (reference sequence). The CDR3 region has the DNA TGTGCCAGTAGGGACTCTCCCCCAGCTAACTATGGCTACACCTTC. Encoded protein: CASRDSPPANYGYTF.

The gene calls are TRBV5-1 and TRBJ1-2; D remains ambiguous. CDR3 length: 14 residues. V gave up 1 base and J gave up 0 bases, with 7 bases separating them. Per germline, CDR1 SGHRS and CDR2 YFSETQ. DNA of the CDR3: TGCGCCAGCAGCTTGAATATCGCTAACTATGGCTACACCTTC. Protein product: CASSLNIANYGYTF.

This chain uses TRBV5-1 with TRBJ2-2; the D gene is possibly TRBD2 (7 bases). The CDR3 loop spans 16 amino acids. The V end was cut by 5 bases, the J end by 8 bases, with 22 bases between. CDR1 is SGHRS, CDR2 YFSETQ, per germline. CDR3 coding DNA: TGCGCCAGCAGACCTCTGGGGGGGCGTCGTTCAGGGGAGCTGTTTTTT. This codes for CASRPLGGRRSGELFF. Supplemented by reference TRBV5-1 and TRBJ2-2, the full variable domain reads KAGVTQTPRYLIKTRGQQVTLSCSPISGHRSVSWYQQTPGQGLQFLFEYFSETQRNKGNFPGRFSGRQFSNSRSEMNVSTLELGDSALYLCASRPLGGRRSGELFFGEGSRLTVL.

The chain recombines TRBV27 with TRBJ2-3, with 13 bases lining up with TRBD2. CDR1 and CDR2 (germline): MNHEY, SMNVEV (reference sequence). The length of the CDR3 is 16 residues. With 5 bases clipped from V and 2 bases from J, the junction kept 4 bases outside the gene matches. The CDR3 nucleotides are TGTGCCAGCAGTGCCGGGACTAGCGGGGACACAGATACGCAGTATTTT. Protein: CASSAGTSGDTDTQYF.

The rearrangement links TRBV29-1 to TRBJ2-5, with TRBD2 matching over 12 bases. CDR1 is SQVTM and CDR2 is ANQGSEA in the germline V gene. V trimming: 6 bases; J trimming: 5 bases; junction bases outside the gene matches: 10. The CDR3 sequence is 15 residues long. The CDR3 coding sequence is TGCAGCGTCGCCGCTAGCGGGGGGGCCGGGGAGACCCAGTACTTC. Translated, it gives CSVAASGGAGETQYF.

The V call is TRBV10-3, the J call TRBJ1-1; 11 positions agree with TRBD1. Germline V gene data show CDR1 as ENHRY and CDR2 as SYGVKD. V lost 6 bases, J lost 5 bases, and 5 bases stayed unmatched. This CDR3 comprises 14 residues. Here the CDR3 DNA reads TGTGCCATCAGCCCGGGACAGGGGGGGACTGAAGCTTTCTTT. This sequence encodes CAISPGQGGTEAFF.

The chain uses TRBV2 and TRBJ2-1, with TRBD2 identical over 10 bases. Germline trimming cut 7 bases from V and 16 bases from J; bases unmatched to any gene: 19. The CDR3 has 15 residues. Germline loops: CDR1 SNHLY, CDR2 FYNNEI. This CDR3 is CASIDTGAGLARPFF. The CDR3 DNA reads as TGTGCCAGCATTGATACCGGGGCGGGACTAGCGCGTCCTTTCTTC.

The chain combines TRBV6-5 with TRBJ2-1, with a tentative D call TRBD1 (6 bases). The CDR3 contains 13 residues. The V and J ends lost 6 bases and 8 bases respectively, with 14 bases between them. Per germline, CDR1 MNHEY and CDR2 SVGAGI. The CDR3: CASRQQGRDEQFF. The CDR3 DNA reads as TGTGCCAGCAGACAACAGGGACGGGATGAGCAGTTCTTC.

The rearrangement joins TRBV6-1 to TRBJ2-1, with D hard to call. This CDR3 has 11 residues. The germline V and J ends were trimmed by 2 bases and 6 bases, with 2 bases remaining between them. From germline, CDR1 is MNHNS and CDR2 SASEGT. CDR3 bases: TGTGCCAGCAGTGAACTCAATGAGCAGTTCTTC. Residues: CASSELNEQFF.

The table lists this clone with a count of one. The chain is built from TRBV5-1 and TRBJ2-6, with 10 bases that match TRBD1. CDR3 length: 19 residues. Germline CDR1 is SGHRS and CDR2 is YFSETQ. J gave up 3 bases and V 0 bases, and 9 bases lay outside the gene matches. The CDR3 reads CASSLAEGTGVGGANVLTF. CDR3 nucleotides: TGCGCCAGCAGCTTGGCCGAGGGGACAGGGGTTGGTGGGGCCAACGTCCTGACTTTC. Filled out from reference TRBV5-1 and TRBJ2-6, the complete variable domain reads KAGVTQTPRYLIKTRGQQVTLSCSPISGHRSVSWYQQTPGQGLQFLFEYFSETQRNKGNFPGRFSGRQFSNSRSEMNVSTLELGDSALYLCASSLAEGTGVGGANVLTFGAGSRLTVL.

In its sample, this clone was seen a few times. The chain carries TRBV7-9 and TRBJ1-3; D gene uncertain. CDR3 length: 16 amino acids. Germline V lookup: CDR1 SEHNR, CDR2 FQNEAQ (reference sequence). Trimming took off 4 bases at V and 2 bases at J, with 15 bases between the two ends. CDR3 loop: CASSSPGLRAGNTIYF. The CDR3 DNA follows: TGTGCCAGCAGCTCCCCCGGGCTGAGGGCTGGAAACACCATATATTTT.

This chain links TRBV6-1 with TRBJ1-1; unclear D gene. The germline gives CDR1 MNHNS, CDR2 SASEGT. The CDR3 totals 13 residues. Between the trimmed V and J ends, which lost 1 base and 7 bases, there was a span of 10 bases. CDR3 loop: CASSEGLVFEAFF. Here the CDR3 DNA reads TGTGCCAGCAGTGAAGGACTGGTATTTGAAGCTTTCTTT.

This chain joins TRBV28 and TRBJ2-1, with 10 bases aligning to TRBD1. The CDR3 covers 17 residues. Germline CDR1 and CDR2: MDHEN and SYDVKM. Unmatched junction bases numbered 13, after V lost 6 bases and J lost 5 bases. Written as DNA, the CDR3 is TGTGCCAGCAGCCCTAAATCGACAGGGGGCTTCAACAATGAGCAGTTCTTC. It codes for CASSPKSTGGFNNEQFF.

This clone showed up just once. This chain connects TRBV5-4 to TRBJ2-6; 9 bases agree with TRBD2. Germline V gene lookup returns CDR1 SGHNT and CDR2 YYREEE (reference sequence). V was clipped by 4 bases and J by 0 bases; unmatched bases: 5. CDR3 length: 17 amino acids. CDR3 protein: CASSPSGIFSGANVLTF. CDR3 coding DNA: TGTGCCAGCAGCCCTAGCGGGATTTTCTCTGGGGCCAACGTCCTGACTTTC.

The rearrangement uses TRBV28 and TRBJ1-2, with D possibly TRBD1 on 6 matching bases. This CDR3 has 14 amino acids. Germline lookup yields CDR1 MDHEN and CDR2 SYDVKM. The V end was cut by 2 bases, the J end by 5 bases, with 12 bases between. CDR3 sequence: CASSLRGGRYGYTF. CDR3 bases: TGTGCCAGCAGTTTAAGGGGGGGGAGATATGGCTACACCTTC.